Listed here are 5 T cell receptor beta chains from one sample, sequenced in a study of blood T cell repertoires in COVID-19 (dated by TCRdb to the early 2020s). The method behind the library was the immunoSEQ multiplex PCR assay. Held by TCRdb, this immuneACCESS table contains in-frame sequences only and omits some clones. Under half of the omission traces to an unresolved V gene where checked; the cause of the rest is unknown. Present in this sample are roughly 75,000 clones, roughly 83% of which were seen just once. Approximately 28% of the sample belongs to the ten largest clones. The sequenced sample was peripheral blood. These receptors came from a man aged 65 to 85 with acute or convalescent COVID-19.

This clone was observed a handful of times. The rearrangement links TRBV27 to TRBJ2-7, with TRBD2 as a possible D gene (5 bases). CDR1 is MNHEY and CDR2 is SMNVEV in the germline V gene (reference sequence). There are 14 residues in the CDR3. V shed 5 bases and J shed 3 bases, with 14 bases lying between them. Here the CDR3 DNA reads TGTGCCAGCAGTGTGACTACCGCATTCTACGAGCAGTACTTC. It encodes CASSVTTAFYEQYF.

This sequence joins TRBV11-3 and TRBJ2-7; 8 bases fit TRBD2. This CDR3 has 14 residues. V trimming: 2 bases; J trimming: 7 bases; junction bases outside the gene matches: 7. The germline V gene has CDR1 SGHNT and CDR2 YENEEA. CDR3 region: CASSLSSGSGEQYF. CDR3 nucleotides: TGTGCCAGCAGCTTATCCAGCGGGAGTGGTGAGCAGTACTTC.

V usage is TRBV28 and J usage is TRBJ1-4; a weak D match, TRBD1 (6 bases). The CDR3 contains 15 residues. Looked up from germline, CDR1 is MDHEN and CDR2 is SYDVKM. V was clipped by 4 bases and J by 0 bases, with 9 bases between them. The CDR3 region has the DNA TGTGCCAGCAGTTCGCCAGGGGCAACTAATGAAAAACTGTTTTTT. Its protein product is CASSSPGATNEKLFF.

CDR3 loop: CASSSSLGVGEQYF. Here the CDR3 DNA reads TGTGCCAGCAGTTCCTCTTTAGGGGTGGGGGAGCAGTACTTC. J is TRBJ2-7 and V is TRBV6-5; possible D gene TRBD1, 5 bases. The V gene lost 4 bases and the J gene lost 7 bases, with 17 bases spanning the gap. Germline loops: CDR1 MNHEY, CDR2 SVGAGI. The CDR3 runs 14 residues.

The genes are TRBV27 and TRBJ1-5; TRBD1 matches at 12 bases. The CDR3 has 17 amino acids. The germline V gene encodes CDR1 MNHEY and CDR2 SMNVEV (reference sequence). The V segment lost 8 bases and the J segment 5 bases; nucleotides outside the gene matches: 13. CDR3 residues: CASGPGTGGEGDQPQHF. CDR3 in DNA: TGTGCCAGCGGACCCGGGACAGGGGGCGAGGGCGATCAGCCCCAGCATTTT.